Each of the 10 T cell receptor beta chains below was sequenced from the same sample in a study of blood T cells in healthy people across ages. Using a J-beta primer mix together with a sample-barcoded 5' primer, a second PCR was run for about 6 to 12 cycles. From the 5' RACE reads, TCRdb called clonotypes with MiXCR, one entry per CDR3 protein. The sample includes approximately 800,000 distinct CDR3 sequences, roughly 50% of them seen just once. The sample taken for sequencing was blood. The origin of the receptors is a man in his forties in good health.

This clonotype was seen only once. The chain uses TRBV5-1 and TRBJ2-1; D is perhaps TRBD2 (6 bases). Germline assignment: CDR1 SGHRS and CDR2 YFSETQ. The CDR3 is 15 amino acids. V gave up 0 bases and J gave up 10 bases, with 17 bases separating them. The CDR3 protein is CASSLAQGAGGEQFF. The CDR3 bases are TGCGCCAGCAGCTTGGCTCAGGGCGCAGGAGGGGAGCAGTTCTTC.

The chain employs TRBV5-8 and TRBJ1-6; TRBD1 might be the D (5 bases). The germline V gene encodes CDR1 SGHTS and CDR2 YDEGEE. This CDR3 spans 17 amino acids. V lost 0 bases, J lost 3 bases, and 13 bases lay in between. The CDR3 here is CASSLVAGAGYNSPLHF. CDR3 nucleotides: TGTGCCAGCAGCTTGGTAGCCGGGGCCGGCTATAATTCACCCCTCCACTTT. The full variable domain, its missing parts supplied by reference TRBV5-8 and TRBJ1-6, is EAGVTQSPTHLIKTRGQQATLRCSPISGHTSVYWYQQALGLGLQFLLWYDEGEERNRGNFPPRFSGRQFPNYSSELNVNALELEDSALYLCASSLVAGAGYNSPLHFGNGTRLTVT.

The chain links TRBV3-1 to TRBJ2-3; D is unresolved. Deletions cut 1 base from V and 2 bases from J, with 16 bases between. The CDR3 length is 17 residues. Germline V gives CDR1 LGHDT, CDR2 YNNKEL (reference sequence). CDR3 loop: CASSQGLHRVFTDTQYF. The CDR3 DNA reads TGTGCCAGCAGCCAAGGGCTTCATCGAGTATTCACAGATACGCAGTATTTT.

The chain joins TRBV3-1 to TRBJ2-5; unclear D gene. Trimming stripped 2 bases from V and 5 bases from J, with 12 bases between. Germline V gene sequence: CDR1 LGHDT, CDR2 YNNKEL (reference sequence). This CDR3 has 14 residues. CDR3 in amino acids: CASSQSVGSETQYF. The CDR3 nucleotides read TGTGCCAGCAGCCAATCCGTTGGGTCGGAGACCCAGTACTTC.

This chain connects TRBV28 to TRBJ1-1; D may be TRBD1 (6 bases). The CDR3 length is 15 residues. Trimming left V 2 bases short and J 0 bases short, with 10 bases between. Germline loops: CDR1 MDHEN, CDR2 SYDVKM. The chain's CDR3 is CASSLITGMNTEAFF. CDR3 DNA sequence: TGTGCCAGCAGTTTAATAACAGGGATGAACACTGAAGCTTTCTTT.

As for this clonotype: One junction end does not reproduce the germline sequence, and a read error may be involved. The CDR3 bases are TGCGCCGGCAGCCAAGATGACGGGACCTACGAGCAGTACTTC. Protein: CAGSQDDGTYEQYF. The chain uses TRBV4-3 and TRBJ2-7, with a possible D match to TRBD2 (5 bases). Germline CDR1 LGHNA, CDR2 YSLEER. CDR3 size: 14 residues.

This sequence joins TRBV29-1 and TRBJ2-3, with D perhaps assigned TRBD1 or TRBD2 (5 bases each). Germline CDR1 SQVTM, CDR2 ANQGSEA. The CDR3 spans 15 residues. Trimming cost V 7 bases and J 2 bases, with 19 bases left between them. CDR3 sequence: CSGNPGTASTDTQYF. DNA for the CDR3: TGCAGCGGTAACCCCGGGACCGCTTCCACAGATACGCAGTATTTT.

The chain employs TRBV3-1 and TRBJ2-1; 7 nucleotides align to TRBD1. The ends lost 1 base at V and 10 bases at J; junction bases unmatched: 7. Germline values: CDR1 LGHDT, CDR2 YNNKEL (reference sequence). The CDR3 is made up of 14 amino acids. In DNA, the CDR3 is TGTGCCAGCAGCCAAGGGGGACAGCGTGGGGAGCAGTTCTTC. Translation gives CASSQGGQRGEQFF.

The chain has TRBV21-1 and TRBJ2-7; the table's D call, TRBD1, was not checked against the DNA. TRBV21-1 counts as a pseudogene. This CDR3 comprises 15 residues. CDR3 in DNA: TGTGCCAGCAGATACGCAGGACAACCACCTTACGAGCAGTACTTC. Translated, it gives CASRYAGQPPYEQYF.

This clonotype occurred a few times. This could be a read error, since a much larger clone is one nucleotide away. The chain uses TRBV28 and TRBJ2-5; a possible D gene is TRBD2 (5 bases). Trimming took off 5 bases at V and 6 bases at J, with 13 bases between the two ends. CDR1 MDHEN and CDR2 SYDVKM come from the germline V gene. This CDR3 comprises 13 residues. CDR3 amino acids: CASSVGVGKTQYF. The DNA of the CDR3 is TGTGCCAGCAGTGTAGGAGTCGGGAAGACCCAGTACTTC.